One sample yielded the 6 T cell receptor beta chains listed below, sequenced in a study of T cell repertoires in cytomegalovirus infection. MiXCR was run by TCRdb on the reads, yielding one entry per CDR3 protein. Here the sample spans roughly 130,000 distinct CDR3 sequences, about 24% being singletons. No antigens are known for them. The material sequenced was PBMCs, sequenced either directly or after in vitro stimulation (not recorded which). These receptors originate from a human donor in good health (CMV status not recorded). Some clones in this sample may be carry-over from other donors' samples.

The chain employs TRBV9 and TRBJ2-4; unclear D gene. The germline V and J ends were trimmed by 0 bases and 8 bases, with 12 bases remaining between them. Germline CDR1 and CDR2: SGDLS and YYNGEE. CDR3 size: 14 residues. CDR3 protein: CASSVGEGSDIQYF. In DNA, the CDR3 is TGTGCCAGCAGCGTAGGAGAAGGGTCGGACATTCAGTACTTC. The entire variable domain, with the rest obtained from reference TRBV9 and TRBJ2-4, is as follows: DSGVTQTPKHLITATGQRVTLRCSPRSGDLSVYWYQQSLDQGLQFLIQYYNGEERAKGNILERFSAQQFPDLHSELNLSSLELGDSALYFCASSVGEGSDIQYFGAGTRLSVL.

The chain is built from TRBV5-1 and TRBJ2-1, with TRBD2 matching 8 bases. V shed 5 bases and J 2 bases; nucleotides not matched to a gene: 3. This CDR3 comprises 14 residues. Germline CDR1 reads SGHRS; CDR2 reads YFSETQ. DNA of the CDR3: TGCGCCAGCAGAGAGCGGGAGCCCTACAATGAGCAGTTCTTC. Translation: CASREREPYNEQFF.

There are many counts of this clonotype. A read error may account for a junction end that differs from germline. CDR3 coding DNA: TGTGCCAGCAGTTCGGGACTAGCGGGAGGGCCTGTCTTC. Translating gives CASSSGLAGGPVF. This chain connects TRBV6-1 to TRBJ2-1, with TRBD2 matching 16 bases. CDR3 length: 13 amino acids. Germline CDR1 MNHNS, CDR2 SASEGT.

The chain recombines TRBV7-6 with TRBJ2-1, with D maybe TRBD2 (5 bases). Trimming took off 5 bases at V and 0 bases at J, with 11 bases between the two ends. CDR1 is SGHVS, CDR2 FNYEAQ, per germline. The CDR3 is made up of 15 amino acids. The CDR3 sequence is CASSPWESSYNEQFF. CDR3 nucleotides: TGTGCCAGCAGCCCCTGGGAGAGCTCCTACAATGAGCAGTTCTTC.

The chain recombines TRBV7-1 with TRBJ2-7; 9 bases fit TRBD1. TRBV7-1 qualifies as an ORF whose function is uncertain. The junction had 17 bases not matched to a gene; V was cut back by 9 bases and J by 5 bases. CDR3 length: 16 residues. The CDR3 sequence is CASLETRDRATDEQYF. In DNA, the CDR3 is TGTGCCAGTCTTGAGACCCGGGACAGGGCCACCGACGAGCAGTACTTC.

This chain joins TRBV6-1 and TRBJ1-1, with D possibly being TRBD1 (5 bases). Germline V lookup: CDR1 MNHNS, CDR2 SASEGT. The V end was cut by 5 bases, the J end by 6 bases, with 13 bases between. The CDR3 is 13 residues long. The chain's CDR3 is CASSSGTRSEAFF. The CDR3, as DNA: TGTGCCAGCAGTTCTGGGACCCGCTCTGAAGCTTTCTTT.